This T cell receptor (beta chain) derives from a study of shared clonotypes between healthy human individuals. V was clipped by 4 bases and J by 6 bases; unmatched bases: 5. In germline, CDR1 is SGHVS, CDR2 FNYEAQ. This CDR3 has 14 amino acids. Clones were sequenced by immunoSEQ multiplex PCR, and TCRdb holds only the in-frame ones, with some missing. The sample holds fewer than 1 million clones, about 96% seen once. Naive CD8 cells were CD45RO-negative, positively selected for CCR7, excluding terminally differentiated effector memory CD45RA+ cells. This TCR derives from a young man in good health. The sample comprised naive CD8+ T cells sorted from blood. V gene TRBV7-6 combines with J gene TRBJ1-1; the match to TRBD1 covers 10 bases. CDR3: CASSSGTGVSEAFF. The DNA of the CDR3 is TGTGCCAGCAGCTCCGGGACAGGGGTTTCTGAAGCTTTCTTT.